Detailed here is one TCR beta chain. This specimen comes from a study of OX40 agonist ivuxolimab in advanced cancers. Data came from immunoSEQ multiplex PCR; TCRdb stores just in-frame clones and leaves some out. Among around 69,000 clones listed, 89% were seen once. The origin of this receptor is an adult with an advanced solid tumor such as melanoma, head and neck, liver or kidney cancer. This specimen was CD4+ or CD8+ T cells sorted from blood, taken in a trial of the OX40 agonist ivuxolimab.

As DNA, the CDR3 is TGCGCCAGCAGCTCCGACAGGGGGGGCGAGCAGTACTTC. It codes for CASSSDRGGEQYF. The J gene is TRBJ2-7, the V gene TRBV5-1; TRBD1 matches 9 bases. The CDR3 totals 13 residues. Germline assignment: CDR1 SGHRS and CDR2 YFSETQ. V lost 3 bases, J lost 6 bases, and 4 bases stayed unmatched.